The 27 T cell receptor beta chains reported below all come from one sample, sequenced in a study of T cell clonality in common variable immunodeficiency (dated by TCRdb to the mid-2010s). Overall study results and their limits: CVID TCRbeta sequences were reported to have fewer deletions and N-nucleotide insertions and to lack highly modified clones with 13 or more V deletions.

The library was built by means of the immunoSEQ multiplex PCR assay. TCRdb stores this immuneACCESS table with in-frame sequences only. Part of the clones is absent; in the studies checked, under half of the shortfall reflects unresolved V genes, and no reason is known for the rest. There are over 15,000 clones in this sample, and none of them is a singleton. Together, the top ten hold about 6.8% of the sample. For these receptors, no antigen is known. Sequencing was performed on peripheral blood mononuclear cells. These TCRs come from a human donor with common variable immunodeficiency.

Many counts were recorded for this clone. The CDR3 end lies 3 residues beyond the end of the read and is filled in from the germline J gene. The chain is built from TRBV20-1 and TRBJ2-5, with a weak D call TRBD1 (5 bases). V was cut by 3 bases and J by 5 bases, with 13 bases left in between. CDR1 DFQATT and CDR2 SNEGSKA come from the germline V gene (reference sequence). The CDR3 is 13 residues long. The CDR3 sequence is CSASRTPGETQYF. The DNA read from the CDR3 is TGCAGTGCTAGCCGGACACCAGGGGAGACC.

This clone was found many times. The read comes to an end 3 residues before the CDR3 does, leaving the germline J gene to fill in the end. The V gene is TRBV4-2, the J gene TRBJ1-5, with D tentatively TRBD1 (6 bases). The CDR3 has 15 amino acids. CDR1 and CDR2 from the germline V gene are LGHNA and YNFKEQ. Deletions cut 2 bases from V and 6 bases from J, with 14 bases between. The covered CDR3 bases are TGTGCCAGCAGCCAAAGCGCAGGGGTCGCTCAGCCC. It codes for CASSQSAGVAQP. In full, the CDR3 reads CASSQSAGVAQPQHF.

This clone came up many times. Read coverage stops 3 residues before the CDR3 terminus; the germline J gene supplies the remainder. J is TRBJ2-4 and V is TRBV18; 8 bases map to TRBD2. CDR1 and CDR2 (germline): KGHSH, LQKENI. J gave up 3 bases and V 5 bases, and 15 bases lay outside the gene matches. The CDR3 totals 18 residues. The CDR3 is CASSFSSVGGALKNIQYF. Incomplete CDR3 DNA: TGTGCCAGCTCATTCTCCTCGGTCGGGGGGGCCCTCAAAAACATT.

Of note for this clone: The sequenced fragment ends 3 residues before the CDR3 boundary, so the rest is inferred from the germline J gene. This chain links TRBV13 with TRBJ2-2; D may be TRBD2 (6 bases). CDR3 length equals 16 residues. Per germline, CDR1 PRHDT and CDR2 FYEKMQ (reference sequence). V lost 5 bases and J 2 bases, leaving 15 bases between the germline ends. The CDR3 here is CASSTSGTLNTGELFF. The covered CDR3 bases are TGTGCCAGCAGCACCTCCGGGACTCTCAACACCGGGGAG.

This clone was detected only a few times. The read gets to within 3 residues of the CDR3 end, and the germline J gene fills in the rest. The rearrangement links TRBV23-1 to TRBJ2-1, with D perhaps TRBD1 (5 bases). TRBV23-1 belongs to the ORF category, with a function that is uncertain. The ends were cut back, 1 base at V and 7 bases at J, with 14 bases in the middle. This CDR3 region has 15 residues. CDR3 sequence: CASSQYKGLENEQFF. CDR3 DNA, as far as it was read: TGCGCCAGCAGTCAATATAAGGGGCTAGAGAATGAG.

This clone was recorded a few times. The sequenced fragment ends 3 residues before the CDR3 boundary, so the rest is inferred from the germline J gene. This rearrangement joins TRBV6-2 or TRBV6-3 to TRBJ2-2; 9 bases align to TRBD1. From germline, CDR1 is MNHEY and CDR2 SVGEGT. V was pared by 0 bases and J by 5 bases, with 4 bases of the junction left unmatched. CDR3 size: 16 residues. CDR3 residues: CASSYSGQGRTGELFF. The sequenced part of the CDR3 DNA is TGTGCCAGCAGTTACTCGGGACAGGGAAGAACCGGGGAG.

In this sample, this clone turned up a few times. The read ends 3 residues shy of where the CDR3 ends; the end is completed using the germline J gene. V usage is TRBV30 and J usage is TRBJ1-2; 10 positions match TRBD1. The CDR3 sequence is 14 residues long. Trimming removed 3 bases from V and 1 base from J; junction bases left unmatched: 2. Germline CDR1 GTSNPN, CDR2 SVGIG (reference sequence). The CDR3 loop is CAWSGQGVNYGYTF. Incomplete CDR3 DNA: TGTGCCTGGAGCGGACAGGGGGTTAACTATGGC.

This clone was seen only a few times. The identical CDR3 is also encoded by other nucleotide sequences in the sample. The CDR3 sequence: CASSEQRGQETQYF. The DNA read from the CDR3 is TGTGCCAGCAGCGAACAAAGGGGCCAAGAGACC. The chain combines TRBV6-1 with TRBJ2-5; the D gene is possibly TRBD1 (5 bases). The missing CDR3 end, 3 residues past where the read stops, is filled in from the germline J gene. Germline CDR1 MNHNS, CDR2 SASEGT. CDR3 length: 14 residues. Trimming left V 6 bases short and J 1 base short, with 12 bases between.

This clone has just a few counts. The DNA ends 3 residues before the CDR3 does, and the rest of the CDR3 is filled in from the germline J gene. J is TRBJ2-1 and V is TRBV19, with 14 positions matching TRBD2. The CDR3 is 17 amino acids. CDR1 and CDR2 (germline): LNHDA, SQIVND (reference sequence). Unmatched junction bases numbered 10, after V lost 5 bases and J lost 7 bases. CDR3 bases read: TGTGCCAGTAGTCGCTCAGTGACTAGCGGGGGGGCGAATGAG. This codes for CASSRSVTSGGANE. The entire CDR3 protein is CASSRSVTSGGANEQFF. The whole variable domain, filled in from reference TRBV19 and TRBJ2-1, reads DGGITQSPKYLFRKEGQNVTLSCEQNLNHDAMYWYRQDPGQGLRLIYYSQIVNDFQKGDIAEGYSVSREKKESFPLTVTSAQKNPTAFYLCASSRSVTSGGANEQFFGPGTRLTVL.

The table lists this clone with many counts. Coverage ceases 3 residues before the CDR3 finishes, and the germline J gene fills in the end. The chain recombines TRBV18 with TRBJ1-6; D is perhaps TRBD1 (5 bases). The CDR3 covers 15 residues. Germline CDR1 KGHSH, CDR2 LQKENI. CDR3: CASSPPGQGGIALHF. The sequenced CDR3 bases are TGTGCCAGCTCACCACCCGGGCAGGGAGGAATCGCC.

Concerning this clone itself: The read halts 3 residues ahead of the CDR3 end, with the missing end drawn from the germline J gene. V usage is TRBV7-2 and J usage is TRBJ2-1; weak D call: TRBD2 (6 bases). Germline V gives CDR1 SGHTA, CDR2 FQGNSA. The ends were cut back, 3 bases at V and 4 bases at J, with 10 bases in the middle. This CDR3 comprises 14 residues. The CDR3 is CASSFGTLYNEQFF. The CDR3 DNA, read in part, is TGTGCCAGCAGCTTCGGGACTTTATACAATGAG.

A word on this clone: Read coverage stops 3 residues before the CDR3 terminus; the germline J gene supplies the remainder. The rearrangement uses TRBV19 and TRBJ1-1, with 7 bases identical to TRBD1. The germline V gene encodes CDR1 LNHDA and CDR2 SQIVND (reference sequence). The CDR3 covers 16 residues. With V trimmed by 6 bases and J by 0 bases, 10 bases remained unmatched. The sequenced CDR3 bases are TGTGCCAGTAGAAAGAAGGGGGCAGAGTTGAACACTGAA. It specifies CASRKKGAELNTE. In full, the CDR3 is CASRKKGAELNTEAFF.

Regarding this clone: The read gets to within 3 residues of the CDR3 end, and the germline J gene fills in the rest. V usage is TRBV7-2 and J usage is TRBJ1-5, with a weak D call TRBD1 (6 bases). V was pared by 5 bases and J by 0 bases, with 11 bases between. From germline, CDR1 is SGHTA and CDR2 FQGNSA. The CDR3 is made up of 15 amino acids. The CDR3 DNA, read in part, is TGTGCCAGCAGCCCGAGGGGGTATAGCAATCAGCCC. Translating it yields CASSPRGYSNQP. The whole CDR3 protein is CASSPRGYSNQPQHF.

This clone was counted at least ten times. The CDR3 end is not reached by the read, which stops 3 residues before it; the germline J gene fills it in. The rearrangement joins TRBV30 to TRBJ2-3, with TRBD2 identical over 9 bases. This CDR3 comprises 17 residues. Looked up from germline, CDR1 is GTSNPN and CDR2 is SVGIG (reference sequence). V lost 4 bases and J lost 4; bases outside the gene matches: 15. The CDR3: CAWINRGGALGADTQYF. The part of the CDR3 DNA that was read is TGTGCCTGGATTAATCGCGGGGGGGCCTTAGGCGCAGATACG.

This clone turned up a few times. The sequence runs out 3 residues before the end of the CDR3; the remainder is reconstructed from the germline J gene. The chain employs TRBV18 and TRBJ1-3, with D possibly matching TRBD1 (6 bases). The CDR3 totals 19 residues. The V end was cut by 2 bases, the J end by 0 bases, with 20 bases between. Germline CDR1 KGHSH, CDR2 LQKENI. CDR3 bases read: TGTGCCAGCTCACCAGCGGGACACCTTAGTTCGTACTCTGGAAACACC. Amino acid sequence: CASSPAGHLSSYSGNT. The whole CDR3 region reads CASSPAGHLSSYSGNTIYF.

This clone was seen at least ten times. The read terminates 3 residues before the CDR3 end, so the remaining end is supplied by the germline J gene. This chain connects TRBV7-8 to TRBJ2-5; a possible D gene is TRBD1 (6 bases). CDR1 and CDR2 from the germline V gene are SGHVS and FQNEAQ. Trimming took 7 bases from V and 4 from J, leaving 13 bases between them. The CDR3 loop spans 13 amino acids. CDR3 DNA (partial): TGTGCCAGCAACCTCAGGGGTTCAGAGACC. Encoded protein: CASNLRGSET. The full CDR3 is CASNLRGSETQYF.

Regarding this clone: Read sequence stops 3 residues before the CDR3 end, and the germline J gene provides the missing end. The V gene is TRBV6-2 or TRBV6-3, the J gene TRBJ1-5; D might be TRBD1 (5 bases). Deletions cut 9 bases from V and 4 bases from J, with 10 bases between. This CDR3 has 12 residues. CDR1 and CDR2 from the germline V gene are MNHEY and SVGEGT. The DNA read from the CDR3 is TGTGCCAGTCGACAGCCTAATCAGCCC. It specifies CASRQPNQP. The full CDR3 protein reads CASRQPNQPQHF.

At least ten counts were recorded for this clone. Partial CDR3 DNA: TGTGCCAGCAGCTTAGGACAAGGAGAGACC. It translates to CASSLGQGET. The full CDR3 sequence reads CASSLGQGETQYF. The chain joins TRBV7-2 to TRBJ2-5; D is ambiguous. Coverage ceases 3 residues before the CDR3 finishes, and the germline J gene fills in the end. Germline assignment: CDR1 SGHTA and CDR2 FQGNSA. The V end lost 1 base, the J end lost 4 bases, and 7 bases lay between the germline ends. This CDR3 has 13 amino acids.

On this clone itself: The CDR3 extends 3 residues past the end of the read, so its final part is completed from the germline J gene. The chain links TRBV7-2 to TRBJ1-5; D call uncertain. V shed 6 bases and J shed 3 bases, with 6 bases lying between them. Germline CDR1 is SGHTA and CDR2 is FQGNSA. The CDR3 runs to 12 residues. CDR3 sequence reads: CASSYNNQPQHF. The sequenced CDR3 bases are TGTGCCAGCAGTTACAACAATCAGCCC. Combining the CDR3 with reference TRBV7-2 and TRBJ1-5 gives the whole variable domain GAGVSQSPSNKVTEKGKDVELRCDPISGHTALYWYRQSLGQGLEFLIYFQGNSAPDKSGLPSDRFSAERTGGSVSTLTIQRTQQEDSAVYLCASSYNNQPQHFGDGTRLSIL.

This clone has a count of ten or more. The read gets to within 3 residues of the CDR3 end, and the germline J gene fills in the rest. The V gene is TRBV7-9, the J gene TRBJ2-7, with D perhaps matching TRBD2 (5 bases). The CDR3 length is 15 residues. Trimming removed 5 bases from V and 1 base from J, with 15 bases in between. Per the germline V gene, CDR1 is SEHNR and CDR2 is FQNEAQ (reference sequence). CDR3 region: CASSPLSRGSYEQYF. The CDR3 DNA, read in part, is TGTGCCAGCAGCCCCCTATCCCGGGGTTCCTACGAG.

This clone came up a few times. The sequenced CDR3 bases are TGTGCCAGCAGCTTTAGCGGGGTCCCCACAGATACG. This sequence encodes CASSFSGVPTDT. The complete CDR3 protein is CASSFSGVPTDTQYF. V is TRBV7-2 and J is TRBJ2-3, with TRBD2 matching 8 bases. The sequence runs out 3 residues before the end of the CDR3; the remainder is reconstructed from the germline J gene. The CDR3 totals 15 residues. J was trimmed by 2 bases and V by 3 bases; bases with no gene match: 4. Germline CDR1 SGHTA, CDR2 FQGNSA. Combining the CDR3 with reference TRBV7-2 and TRBJ2-3 gives the whole variable domain GAGVSQSPSNKVTEKGKDVELRCDPISGHTALYWYRQSLGQGLEFLIYFQGNSAPDKSGLPSDRFSAERTGGSVSTLTIQRTQQEDSAVYLCASSFSGVPTDTQYFGPGTRLTVL.

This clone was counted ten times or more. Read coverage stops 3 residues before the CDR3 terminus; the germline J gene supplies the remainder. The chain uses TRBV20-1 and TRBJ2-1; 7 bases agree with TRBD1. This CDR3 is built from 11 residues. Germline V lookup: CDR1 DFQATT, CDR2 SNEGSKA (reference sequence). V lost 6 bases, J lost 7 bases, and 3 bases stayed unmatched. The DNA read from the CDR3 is TGCAGTGCCTCGACAGGGAATGAG. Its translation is CSASTGNE. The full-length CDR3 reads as CSASTGNEQFF.

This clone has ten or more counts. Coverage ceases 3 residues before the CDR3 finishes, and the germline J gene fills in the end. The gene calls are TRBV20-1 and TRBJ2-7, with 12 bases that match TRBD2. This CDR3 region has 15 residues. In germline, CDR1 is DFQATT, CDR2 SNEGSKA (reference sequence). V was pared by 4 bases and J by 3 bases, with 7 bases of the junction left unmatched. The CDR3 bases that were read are TGCAGTGCTACAACCGGGACTAGCGGGCGCTACGAG. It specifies CSATTGTSGRYE. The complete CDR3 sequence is CSATTGTSGRYEQYF.

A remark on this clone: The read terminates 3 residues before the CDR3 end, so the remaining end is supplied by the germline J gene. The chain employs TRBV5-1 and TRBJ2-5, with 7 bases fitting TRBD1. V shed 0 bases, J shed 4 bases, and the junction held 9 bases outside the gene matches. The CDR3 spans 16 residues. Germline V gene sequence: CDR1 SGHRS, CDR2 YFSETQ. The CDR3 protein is CASSLGPGGYGETQYF. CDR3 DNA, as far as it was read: TGCGCCAGCAGCTTGGGTCCAGGGGGTTATGGAGAGACC. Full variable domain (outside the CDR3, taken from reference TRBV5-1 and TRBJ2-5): KAGVTQTPRYLIKTRGQQVTLSCSPISGHRSVSWYQQTPGQGLQFLFEYFSETQRNKGNFPGRFSGRQFSNSRSEMNVSTLELGDSALYLCASSLGPGGYGETQYFGPGTRLLVL.

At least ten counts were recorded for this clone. This chain's CDR3 is CASSLGAGANSPLHF. The DNA read from the CDR3 is TGTGCCAGCAGCTTAGGAGCAGGGGCGAATTCACCC. This chain links TRBV7-2 with TRBJ1-6; D is perhaps TRBD1 (6 bases). The missing CDR3 end, 3 residues past where the read stops, is filled in from the germline J gene. The germline V gene encodes CDR1 SGHTA and CDR2 FQGNSA. V was trimmed by 1 base and J by 7 bases, leaving 11 bases between them. This CDR3 has 15 residues.

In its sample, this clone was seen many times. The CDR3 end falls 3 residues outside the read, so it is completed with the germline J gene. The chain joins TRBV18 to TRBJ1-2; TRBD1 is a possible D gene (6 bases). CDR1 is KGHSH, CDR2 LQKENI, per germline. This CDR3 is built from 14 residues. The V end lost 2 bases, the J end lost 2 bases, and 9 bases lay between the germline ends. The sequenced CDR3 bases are TGTGCCAGCTCACCATGGGGGCGGAACTATGGC. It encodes CASSPWGRNYG. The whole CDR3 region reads CASSPWGRNYGYTF.

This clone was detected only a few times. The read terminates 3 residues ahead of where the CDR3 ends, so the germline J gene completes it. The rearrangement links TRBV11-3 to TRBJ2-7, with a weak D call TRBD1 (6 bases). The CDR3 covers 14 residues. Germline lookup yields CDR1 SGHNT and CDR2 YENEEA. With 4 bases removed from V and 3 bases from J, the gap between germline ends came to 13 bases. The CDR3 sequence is CASSSGARGYEQYF. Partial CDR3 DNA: TGTGCCAGCAGCTCAGGGGCCCGGGGCTACGAG.